A selection of T cell receptor beta chains follows, all from one sample in a study of cytomegalovirus exposure and HLA in healthy donors. Profiling relied on immunoSEQ multiplex PCR, and the TCRdb table lists in-frame clones only, not all of them. The table has 90,000 to 110,000 clones, 73% seen once. The sample consisted of PBMCs. The receptors derive from a man aged 40-49 years in good health and CMV-seronegative. Each CDR3 is given with its conserved first and last residue. Each record gives: V gene, D gene, J gene, clone size, CDR3 protein, CDR3 DNA. D genes are given only for firm matches. The size field is filled for only some rows; it gives once, few, many or a size class.

>TRBV5-8|NA|TRBJ2-7|NA
CASSSGTRASEQYF
TGTGCCAGCAGCTCCGGGACTCGGGCGTCCGAGCAGTACTTC
>TRBV29-1|NA|TRBJ1-2|NA
CSARGETVANYGYTF
TGCAGCGCTCGGGGGGAAACTGTAGCTAACTATGGCTACACCTTC
>TRBV7-3|TRBD1|TRBJ2-2|NA
CASSSSGTGNTGELFF
TGTGCCAGCAGCTCATCCGGGACAGGGAACACCGGGGAGCTGTTTTTT
>TRBV27|TRBD1|TRBJ2-7|NA
CASSLTGPLYEQYF
TGTGCCAGCAGTCTGACAGGGCCGCTCTACGAGCAGTACTTC
>TRBV4-1|TRBD2|TRBJ2-1|NA
CASSRPGTSGGDEQFF
TGCGCCAGCAGCCGACCCGGGACTAGCGGGGGGGATGAGCAGTTCTTC
>TRBV7-8|NA|TRBJ2-5|NA
CASSLSGQKETQYF
TGTGCCAGCAGCCTATCAGGACAGAAAGAGACCCAGTACTTC
>TRBV4-1|TRBD1|TRBJ1-2|NA
CASSHEGQGIYGYTF
TGCGCCAGCAGCCATGAGGGACAGGGAATCTATGGCTACACCTTC
>TRBV6-1|NA|TRBJ2-2|NA
CASSGGPSTGELFF
TGTGCCAGCAGTGGGGGGCCCTCGACCGGGGAGCTGTTTTTT
>TRBV4-3|NA|TRBJ2-6|NA
CASSREYRVVFSGANVLTF
TGCGCCAGCAGCCGAGAATACAGGGTAGTGTTTTCTGGGGCCAACGTCCTGACTTTC
>TRBV9|TRBD1|TRBJ1-4|NA
CASSARPGTGGNEKLFF
TGTGCCAGCAGCGCACGGCCCGGGACAGGGGGAAATGAAAAACTGTTTTTT
>TRBV5-4|TRBD1|TRBJ2-3|once
CASSLARDRGRDGTDTQYF
TGTGCCAGCAGCTTGGCCCGGGACAGGGGGCGTGATGGTACAGATACGCAGTATTTT
>TRBV7-2|NA|TRBJ2-1|once
CASSFRASQGEQFF
TGTGCCAGCAGCTTCCGGGCCTCCCAGGGAGAGCAGTTCTTC
>TRBV5-1|NA|TRBJ2-6|once
CASSPTPGSGANVLTF
TGCGCCAGCAGCCCCACCCCAGGCTCTGGGGCCAACGTCCTGACTTTC
>TRBV2|TRBD1|TRBJ1-6|NA
CASSEVSPGQGESPLHF
TGTGCCAGCAGTGAAGTGTCGCCGGGACAGGGCGAGTCACCCCTCCACTTT
>TRBV4-1|NA|TRBJ1-5|NA
CASSQEKGGVVQPQHF
TGCGCCAGCAGCCAAGAGAAGGGAGGGGTTGTTCAGCCCCAGCATTTT
>TRBV7-2|NA|TRBJ2-5|NA
CASSLGGLLGETQYF
TGTGCCAGCAGCTTAGGCGGACTTCTTGGGGAGACCCAGTACTTC
>TRBV4-2|TRBD1|TRBJ2-1|NA
CASSQGGTGGRDTHEQFF
TGTGCCAGCAGCCAAGGGGGGACAGGGGGCAGAGACACCCATGAGCAGTTCTTC
>TRBV6-5|NA|TRBJ2-7|NA
CASSLAGFYEQYF
TGTGCCAGCAGTTTGGCCGGGTTCTACGAGCAGTACTTC
>TRBV7-2|NA|TRBJ2-5|NA
CASSLDGSPQETQYF
TGTGCCAGCAGCTTAGATGGTAGCCCACAAGAGACCCAGTACTTC
>TRBV30|TRBD1|TRBJ1-3|NA
CAWAQGAGGNTIYF
TGTGCCTGGGCTCAGGGGGCAGGTGGAAACACCATATATTTT